Below, one T cell receptor beta chain is given with its context. Its antigen is unknown. This CDR3 region has 13 residues. V dropped 3 bases and J dropped 2 bases, with 6 bases sitting between them. The germline CDR1 and CDR2 sequences are MGHDK and SYGVNS. Profiled with immunoSEQ multiplex PCR; TCRdb holds only in-frame clones, not every one. Altogether 89,000 or so clones are present, more than 70% being singletons, with the ten largest covering about 6%. These data are taken from a study of T cell responses to AZD1222 COVID-19 vaccine. Notes on the study in general: Seropositive AZD1222 recipients at baseline numbered only five or six.

The sequence derives from an adult who received the AZD1222 COVID-19 vaccine. Sample: peripheral blood, taken 28 days after the second AZD1222 dose. This rearrangement joins TRBV25-1 to TRBJ2-3, with D unclear. CDR3 amino acids: CASSDRNTDTQYF. The CDR3 DNA reads TGTGCCAGCAGTGACCGAAACACAGATACGCAGTATTTT.